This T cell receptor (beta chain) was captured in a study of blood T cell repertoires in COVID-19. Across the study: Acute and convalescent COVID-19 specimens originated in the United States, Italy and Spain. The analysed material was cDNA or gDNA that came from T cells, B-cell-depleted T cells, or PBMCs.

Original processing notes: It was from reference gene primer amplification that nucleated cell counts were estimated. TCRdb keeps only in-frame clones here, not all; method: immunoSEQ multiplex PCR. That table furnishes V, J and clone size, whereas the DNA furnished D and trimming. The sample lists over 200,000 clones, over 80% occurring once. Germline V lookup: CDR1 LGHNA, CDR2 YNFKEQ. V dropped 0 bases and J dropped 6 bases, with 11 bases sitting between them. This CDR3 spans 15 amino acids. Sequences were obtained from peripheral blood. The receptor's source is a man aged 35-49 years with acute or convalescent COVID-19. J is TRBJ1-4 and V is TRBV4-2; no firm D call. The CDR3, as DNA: TGTGCCAGCAGCCAAGAGATAGGGAGCGATGAAAAACTGTTTTTT. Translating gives CASSQEIGSDEKLFF.